The 23 T cell receptor beta chains in this list originate from one sample, sequenced in a study of neurological immune-mediated disorders. In TCRdb, the 5' RACE reads were re-called with MiXCR into one record per CDR3 protein. Of tens of thousands of distinct CDR3 sequences in the sample, about 13% are singletons; the top ten hold roughly 1.3%. Sample: PBMCs. These receptors were collected from a female donor in good health.

This clonotype was recorded at least ten times. V usage is TRBV7-9 and J usage is TRBJ1-2; D gene uncertain. The V gene lost 4 bases and the J gene lost 3 bases, with 18 bases spanning the gap. The germline CDR1 and CDR2 sequences are SEHNR and FQNEAQ (reference sequence). The length of the CDR3 is 16 residues. In nucleotides, the CDR3 is TGTGCCAGCAGCTCCGGAGGGAAGGAGGCCCACTATGGCTACACCTTC. This codes for CASSSGGKEAHYGYTF.

In this sample, this clonotype turned up many times. Its ends do not fully match the called genes, so a read error is possible. CDR3 DNA sequence: TGCAGTGCCAGAGGGGCGGGAGAGAACACCGGGGAGCTGTTTTTT. Its protein product is CSARGAGENTGELFF. The genes are TRBV20-1 and TRBJ2-2, with 7 positions matching TRBD2. Germline lookup yields CDR1 DFQATT and CDR2 SNEGSKA (reference sequence). There are 15 residues in the CDR3.

This clonotype was observed many times. The J gene is TRBJ1-5, the V gene TRBV15; D is perhaps TRBD1 (5 bases). Looked up from germline, CDR1 is LNHNV and CDR2 is YYDKDF (reference sequence). The CDR3 covers 14 residues. V was trimmed by 5 bases and J by 4 bases, leaving 12 bases between them. As DNA, the CDR3 is TGTGCCACCAGCCCCCAATGGGGGAATCAGCCCCAGCATTTT. Translation: CATSPQWGNQPQHF. The complete variable domain, with remaining parts taken from reference TRBV15 and TRBJ1-5, reads DAMVIQNPRYQVTQFGKPVTLSCSQTLNHNVMYWYQQKSSQAPKLLFHYYDKDFNNEADTPDNFQSRRPNTSFCFLDIRSPGLGDTAMYLCATSPQWGNQPQHFGDGTRLSIL.

In this sample, this clonotype turned up many times. The chain combines TRBV7-6 with TRBJ2-1; TRBD1 is a possible D gene (6 bases). Trimming pared 5 bases from V and 1 base from J, leaving 12 bases between. The germline gives CDR1 SGHVS, CDR2 FNYEAQ. This CDR3 region has 15 residues. The CDR3 reads CASSPTTGSYNEQFF. The CDR3 DNA is TGTGCCAGCAGCCCCACGACAGGTTCCTACAATGAGCAGTTCTTC.

This clonotype showed up many times. This sequence joins TRBV20-1 and TRBJ1-6; TRBD1 might be the D (5 bases). The CDR3 contains 15 residues. CDR1 is DFQATT, CDR2 SNEGSKA, per germline (reference sequence). Trimming took 3 bases from V and 3 from J, leaving 12 bases between them. CDR3 nucleotide sequence: TGCAGTGCTAGCGGGGCCGACAGCTATAATTCACCCCTCCACTTT. It specifies CSASGADSYNSPLHF.

Of note for this clonotype: At one end, the junction sequence differs from germline, possibly due to a read error. Here the CDR3 reads CASSRRDRTGEHFF. The CDR3 coding sequence is TGTGCCAGCAGCAGAAGGGACAGGACGGGTGAGCACTTCTTC. The rearrangement joins TRBV9 to TRBJ2-1; TRBD1 matches at 8 bases. Per the germline V gene, CDR1 is SGDLS and CDR2 is YYNGEE. This CDR3 spans 14 amino acids.

This clonotype was observed many times. This chain uses TRBV10-3 with TRBJ2-3, with TRBD2 identical over 8 bases. The V gene's germline CDR1 is ENHRY and CDR2 SYGVKD. The CDR3 has 15 residues. Trimming removed 5 bases from V and 0 bases from J; junction bases left unmatched: 4. The CDR3 region has the DNA TGTGCCATCAGTTCGGCTAGCGGGAGCACAGATACGCAGTATTTT. It codes for CAISSASGSTDTQYF.

This clonotype was seen at least ten times. The chain is built from TRBV5-6 and TRBJ2-1, with D unresolved. Germline CDR1 reads SGHDT; CDR2 reads YYEEEE. The germline V and J ends were trimmed by 1 base and 9 bases, with 8 bases remaining between them. CDR3 length: 12 amino acids. This chain's CDR3 is CASSLSSFEQFF. CDR3 DNA sequence: TGTGCCAGCAGCTTGTCATCGTTTGAGCAGTTCTTC.

This clonotype was seen at least ten times. The chain joins TRBV12-3 or TRBV12-4 to TRBJ1-1, with D possibly being TRBD1 (6 bases). The length of the CDR3 is 12 residues. V lost 2 bases, J lost 11 bases, and 12 bases lay in between. For the CDR3, the DNA is TGTGCCAGCAGTTTACAGGGGTCGAGGGCTTTCTTT. Residues: CASSLQGSRAFF.

This clonotype was counted at least ten times. The chain carries TRBV5-1 and TRBJ2-7; TRBD1 matches at 7 bases. There are 15 residues in the CDR3. Losses at the gene ends were 0 bases for V and 4 bases for J; bases not matched to a gene: 7. CDR1 and CDR2 from the germline V gene are SGHRS and YFSETQ. CDR3 sequence reads: CASSLEGTALYEQYF. CDR3 sequence (DNA): TGCGCCAGCAGCTTGGAAGGGACAGCTTTGTACGAGCAGTACTTC.

This clonotype was recorded a few times. The V gene is TRBV30, the J gene TRBJ2-5; 9 nucleotides line up with TRBD2. Germline V gene lookup returns CDR1 GTSNPN and CDR2 SVGIG (reference sequence). Trimming removed 0 bases from V and 0 bases from J; junction bases left unmatched: 17. This CDR3 has 20 residues. CDR3 loop: CAWSVQVGPGLATYQETQYF. The CDR3, as DNA: TGTGCCTGGAGTGTACAAGTGGGGCCCGGACTAGCGACGTACCAAGAGACCCAGTACTTC.

This clonotype was observed at least ten times. This chain's CDR3 is CASSFSGRARNEQFF. In nucleotides, the CDR3 is TGCGCCAGCAGCTTCAGCGGGAGGGCCCGCAATGAGCAGTTCTTC. The chain has TRBV5-1 and TRBJ2-1, with 10 positions matching TRBD2. The ends lost 2 bases at V and 6 bases at J; junction bases unmatched: 5. Germline lookup yields CDR1 SGHRS and CDR2 YFSETQ. The CDR3 is 15 amino acids.

This clonotype was seen many times. The V gene is TRBV10-3, the J gene TRBJ2-1; 7 bases map to TRBD2. CDR3 size: 13 residues. Germline CDR1 and CDR2: ENHRY and SYGVKD. The junction had 7 bases not matched to a gene; V was cut back by 8 bases and J by 6 bases. CDR3 residues: CAIGEGTFNEQFF. DNA of the CDR3: TGTGCCATCGGGGAGGGGACTTTCAATGAGCAGTTCTTC.

The chain couples TRBV7-9 to TRBJ2-7; perhaps TRBD1 as D (6 bases). Germline CDR1 is SEHNR and CDR2 is FQNEAQ (reference sequence). V lost 4 bases and J lost 4, with 17 bases in between. The CDR3 covers 15 residues. DNA of the CDR3: TGTGCCAGCAGCTCCCCGAGGCAGGGGTGGTACGAGCAGTACTTC. This gives the protein CASSSPRQGWYEQYF.

This clonotype was recorded at least ten times. The chain carries TRBV6-5 and TRBJ2-7; 11 bases match TRBD2. The CDR3 runs to 17 residues. Germline CDR1 reads MNHEY; CDR2 reads SVGAGI. Germline trimming cut 0 bases from V and 1 base from J; bases unmatched to any gene: 5. The chain's CDR3 is CASSYSGLAVNSYEQYF. The CDR3 DNA follows: TGTGCCAGCAGTTACTCGGGACTAGCGGTAAATTCCTACGAGCAGTACTTC.

Regarding this clonotype: The junction departs from the called germline gene at one end, perhaps through a read error. The chain recombines TRBV19 with TRBJ2-1; TRBD2 aligns across 11 bases. CDR1 is LNHDA, CDR2 SQIVND, per germline (reference sequence). The CDR3 totals 17 residues. CDR3 bases: TGTGACAGTAGTAGCCCTAGCGGGGGGCTAACCTACAATGAGCAGTTCTTC. Its protein product is CDSSSPSGGLTYNEQFF.

The chain combines TRBV5-1 with TRBJ2-1, with 9 bases that match TRBD2. This CDR3 is 16 amino acids long. The V and J ends lost 0 bases and 3 bases, in that order; junction bases with no gene match: 4. From germline, CDR1 is SGHRS and CDR2 YFSETQ. CDR3 DNA: TGCGCCAGCAGCTTGGTGGCGGGGGGGCTCTACAATGAGCAGTTCTTC. Its translation: CASSLVAGGLYNEQFF.

This clonotype was seen a few times. The chain joins TRBV28 to TRBJ1-5; 7 bases align to TRBD1. The trim removed 5 bases at V and 4 bases at J, leaving 8 bases unmatched. CDR1 MDHEN and CDR2 SYDVKM come from the germline V gene. This CDR3 comprises 15 residues. The CDR3 DNA reads as TGTGCCAGCAGTGTGTCAGGGGGTGGGAATCAGCCCCAGCATTTT. It encodes CASSVSGGGNQPQHF. The full variable domain, rest sourced from reference TRBV28 and TRBJ1-5, is DVKVTQSSRYLVKRTGEKVFLECVQDMDHENMFWYRQDPGLGLRLIYFSYDVKMKEKGDIPEGYSVSREKKERFSLILESASTNQTSMYLCASSVSGGGNQPQHFGDGTRLSIL.

This clonotype was seen at least ten times. The CDR3 bases are TGCGCCAGCAGCGACCCGACTAGCGGGAGGGCCTACGAGCAGTACTTC. This encodes CASSDPTSGRAYEQYF. V gene TRBV5-1 combines with J gene TRBJ2-7; the match to TRBD2 covers 14 bases. The V segment lost 4 bases and the J segment 2 bases; nucleotides outside the gene matches: 5. The CDR3 has 16 amino acids. CDR1 and CDR2 (germline): SGHRS, YFSETQ.

This clonotype showed up many times. The chain recombines TRBV29-1 with TRBJ1-1; the match to TRBD1 covers 11 bases. The CDR3 length is 19 residues. V shed 7 bases and J 0 bases; nucleotides not matched to a gene: 19. Germline CDR1 and CDR2: SQVTM and ANQGSEA. The CDR3 protein is CSGRRDRGSHKSMNTEAFF. In DNA, the CDR3 is TGCAGCGGACGGAGGGACAGGGGGTCGCATAAATCCATGAACACTGAAGCTTTCTTT. The whole variable domain, remainder taken from reference TRBV29-1 and TRBJ1-1, is SAVISQKPSRDICQRGTSLTIQCQVDSQVTMMFWYRQQPGQSLTLIATANQGSEATYESGFVIDKFPISRPNLTFSTLTVSNMSPEDSSIYLCSGRRDRGSHKSMNTEAFFGQGTRLTVV.

This clonotype was observed at least ten times. V gene TRBV7-9 combines with J gene TRBJ2-3; 7 bases are shared with TRBD1. The germline V gene encodes CDR1 SEHNR and CDR2 FQNEAQ (reference sequence). This CDR3 region has 15 residues. The ends lost 1 base at V and 0 bases at J; junction bases unmatched: 1. The CDR3 sequence: CASSLGGQSTDTQYF. CDR3 bases: TGTGCCAGCAGCTTAGGGGGACAGAGCACAGATACGCAGTATTTT. Together with reference TRBV7-9 and TRBJ2-3, the CDR3 gives the full variable domain: DTGVSQNPRHKITKRGQNVTFRCDPISEHNRLYWYRQTLGQGPEFLTYFQNEAQLEKSRLLSDRFSAERPKGSFSTLEIQRTEQGDSAMYLCASSLGGQSTDTQYFGPGTRLTVL.

This chain links TRBV19 with TRBJ1-2; 9 positions match TRBD1. V was pared by 9 bases and J by 6 bases, with 11 bases of the junction left unmatched. The length of the CDR3 is 14 residues. Germline V lookup: CDR1 LNHDA, CDR2 SQIVND (reference sequence). The DNA for the CDR3 is TGTGCCAGCGTAAAAACAGGGGGCGCGAATGGCTACACCTTC. As protein: CASVKTGGANGYTF.

This clonotype was detected ten times or more. The gene calls are TRBV3-1 and TRBJ1-5; the match to TRBD1 covers 7 bases. This CDR3 is 15 amino acids long. J gave up 6 bases and V 4 bases, and 9 bases lay outside the gene matches. The germline gives CDR1 LGHDT, CDR2 YNNKEL (reference sequence). CDR3 region: CASSPRQGSAQPQHF. CDR3 DNA: TGTGCCAGCAGCCCCCGACAGGGAAGTGCTCAGCCCCAGCATTTT.